The 17 T cell receptor beta chains presented below share a single source sample, sequenced in a study of beta chain features in type 1 diabetes. Expressed TCRB transcripts got sequenced, as all isolated RNA was reverse transcribed. Generated by immunoSEQ multiplex PCR, the TCRdb table keeps only in-frame clones and is missing some. The repertoire has hundreds of thousands of clones, 13% to 15% of them found once; the top ten carry over 5%. The sequenced sample was central memory CD4+ T cells from blood. All receptors come from a man aged 30 to 39 in good health.

This clone was seen only a few times. The chain employs TRBV7-2 and TRBJ1-4; D unresolved. V lost 6 bases, J lost 4 bases, and 15 bases lay in between. CDR3 length: 15 residues. The germline V gene has CDR1 SGHTA and CDR2 FQGNSA. The CDR3 is CASRYNPGNNEKLFF. CDR3 nucleotides: TGTGCCAGCAGGTACAACCCGGGGAATAATGAAAAACTGTTTTTT. Variable domain in full (rest from reference TRBV7-2 and TRBJ1-4): GAGVSQSPSNKVTEKGKDVELRCDPISGHTALYWYRQSLGQGLEFLIYFQGNSAPDKSGLPSDRFSAERTGGSVSTLTIQRTQQEDSAVYLCASRYNPGNNEKLFFGSGTQLSVL.

In this sample, this clone turned up many times. This chain connects TRBV28 to TRBJ1-1, with a tentative D call TRBD1 (5 bases). Per the germline V gene, CDR1 is MDHEN and CDR2 is SYDVKM. The CDR3 runs to 20 residues. V gave up 6 bases and J gave up 0 bases, with 29 bases separating them. CDR3 residues: CASRPRVWTIRGDLNTEAFF. The CDR3 bases are TGTGCCAGCAGACCCAGGGTCTGGACCATTAGGGGAGATTTGAACACTGAAGCTTTCTTT.

Comment on this clone: A clone one base away is much larger, so this may be a read error. Other DNA sequences within the sample encode an identical CDR3. The chain combines TRBV4-3 with TRBJ1-2; D gene ambiguous. Germline values: CDR1 LGHNA, CDR2 YSLEER. CDR3 size: 12 residues. Trimming pared 0 bases from V and 4 bases from J, leaving 3 bases between. CDR3: CASSQDGYGYTF. CDR3 DNA: TGCGCCAGCAGCCAAGATGGCTATGGCTACACCTTC.

In this sample, this clone turned up a few times. The chain carries TRBV5-1 and TRBJ1-2; D is unresolved. The CDR3 is 15 amino acids. CDR1 is SGHRS and CDR2 is YFSETQ in the germline V gene. Trimming pared 0 bases from V and 1 base from J, leaving 10 bases between. This chain's CDR3 is CASSLALGINYGYTF. Written as DNA, the CDR3 is TGCGCCAGCAGCTTGGCGTTAGGCATTAACTATGGCTACACCTTC. Based on the CDR3 plus reference TRBV5-1 and TRBJ1-2, the full variable domain is KAGVTQTPRYLIKTRGQQVTLSCSPISGHRSVSWYQQTPGQGLQFLFEYFSETQRNKGNFPGRFSGRQFSNSRSEMNVSTLELGDSALYLCASSLALGINYGYTFGSGTRLTVV.

This clone came up a few times. V and J are TRBV19 and TRBJ1-5; a possible D gene is TRBD1 (5 bases). This CDR3 spans 14 amino acids. Trimming removed 0 bases from V and 9 bases from J, with 12 bases in between. Germline CDR1 reads LNHDA; CDR2 reads SQIVND (reference sequence). The CDR3 sequence: CASSIDGGPRPQHF. The CDR3 bases are TGTGCCAGTAGTATAGATGGGGGACCCCGGCCCCAGCATTTT.

The V and J genes are TRBV5-1 and TRBJ2-5; 11 nucleotides align to TRBD2. Per germline, CDR1 SGHRS and CDR2 YFSETQ. The length of the CDR3 is 14 residues. V was pared by 4 bases and J by 5 bases, with 4 bases of the junction left unmatched. The CDR3 sequence: CASSHTSGGETQYF. Here the CDR3 DNA reads TGCGCCAGCAGCCATACTAGCGGGGGTGAGACCCAGTACTTC.

This clone has a count of ten or more. The rearrangement uses TRBV19 and TRBJ2-5; no clear D gene. There are 13 residues in the CDR3. V lost 3 bases and J 3 bases, leaving 8 bases between the germline ends. Germline CDR1 is LNHDA and CDR2 is SQIVND (reference sequence). This CDR3 reads CASSMARKETQYF. DNA for the CDR3: TGTGCCAGTAGTATGGCCCGGAAAGAGACCCAGTACTTC.

In its sample, this clone was seen a few times. The chain couples TRBV7-9 to TRBJ2-2; 10 positions agree with TRBD1. The germline V gene has CDR1 SEHNR and CDR2 FQNEAQ (reference sequence). The CDR3 spans 16 residues. The CDR3: CASRTGGSPNTGELFF. In DNA form, the CDR3 reads TGTGCTTCAAGGACAGGGGGAAGTCCGAACACCGGGGAGCTGTTTTTT.

The chain combines TRBV11-2 with TRBJ2-7; D is ambiguous. Trimming shortened V by 3 bases and J by 9 bases, and 9 bases separated the two germline ends. Germline V CDR1 and CDR2: SGHAT, FQNNGV. The CDR3 loop spans 11 amino acids. The CDR3 reads CASSFDLRQYF. The CDR3 coding sequence is TGTGCCAGCAGCTTTGACTTGCGGCAGTACTTC.

J is TRBJ2-6 and V is TRBV30; TRBD2 is a possible D gene (5 bases). CDR1 is GTSNPN, CDR2 SVGIG, per germline (reference sequence). Trimming shortened V by 3 bases and J by 3 bases, and 12 bases separated the two germline ends. The CDR3 runs to 15 residues. The CDR3 DNA sequence: TGTGCCTGGAGGAAGACTCGGGGTGGGGCCAACGTCCTGACTTTC. Translated, it gives CAWRKTRGGANVLTF.

This clone was recorded at least ten times. This chain connects TRBV6-5 to TRBJ2-7; 10 positions agree with TRBD2. After removal of 5 bases from V and 5 bases from J, the junction contained 9 bases not matched to a gene. This CDR3 is 15 amino acids long. CDR1 MNHEY and CDR2 SVGAGI come from the germline V gene. The CDR3 DNA follows: TGTGCCAGCAGTGCCCTAGCGGGAGTCGATCACGAGCAGTACGTC. Translated, it gives CASSALAGVDHEQYV.

V gene TRBV5-6 combines with J gene TRBJ2-7, with 11 bases that match TRBD2. Trimming at V came to 4 bases and at J to 6 bases, leaving 9 bases not matched to a gene. The CDR3 is 15 residues long. The V gene's germline CDR1 is SGHDT and CDR2 YYEEEE. The CDR3 sequence: CASSRGLADYTEQYF. Written as DNA, the CDR3 is TGTGCCAGCAGCCGGGGACTAGCGGACTACACCGAGCAGTACTTC.

There are a few counts of this clone. The V call is TRBV7-2, the J call TRBJ1-2; 9 positions match TRBD1. Germline CDR1 is SGHTA and CDR2 is FQGNSA. CDR3 length: 14 residues. V shed 5 bases, J shed 7 bases, and the junction held 8 bases outside the gene matches. Written as DNA, the CDR3 is TGTGCCAGCAGCGAGGGGACAGGGACGAGTGGCTACACCTTC. It yields the protein CASSEGTGTSGYTF.

The gene calls are TRBV7-2 and TRBJ2-5; the match to TRBD2 covers 11 bases. Germline-derived CDR1 and CDR2 are SGHTA and FQGNSA. The CDR3 loop spans 15 amino acids. Trimming removed 3 bases from V and 7 bases from J; junction bases left unmatched: 7. This chain's CDR3 is CASSFSGGDGGTQYF. Written as DNA, the CDR3 is TGTGCCAGCAGCTTTAGCGGGGGGGACGGTGGGACCCAGTACTTC.

This clone has just a few counts. This chain links TRBV10-3 with TRBJ2-3, with 8 positions matching TRBD2. The CDR3 contains 16 residues. Germline V gene lookup returns CDR1 ENHRY and CDR2 SYGVKD. The V and J ends lost 0 bases and 2 bases, in that order; junction bases with no gene match: 4. CDR3 residues: CAISESVSGDTDTQYF. DNA of the CDR3: TGTGCCATCAGTGAGTCGGTTAGCGGGGACACAGATACGCAGTATTTT.

CDR3 DNA sequence: TGCGCCAGCAGCCAAGAACCGACAACTAACTATGGCTACACCTTC. Amino acid sequence: CASSQEPTTNYGYTF. The V call is TRBV4-1, the J call TRBJ1-2; no reliable D call. The V gene's germline CDR1 is MGHRA and CDR2 YSYEKL. Deletions cut 0 bases from V and 0 bases from J, with 8 bases between. The CDR3 length is 15 residues.

This clone showed up just once. V gene TRBV4-3 combines with J gene TRBJ2-1; D is unclear. This CDR3 spans 17 amino acids. Per germline, CDR1 LGHNA and CDR2 YSLEER. V gave up 0 bases and J gave up 9 bases, with 21 bases separating them. In nucleotides, the CDR3 is TGCGCCAGCAGCCAAGATTTTCAACCGACGTTTATAGGTGAGCAGTTCTTC. Its protein product is CASSQDFQPTFIGEQFF.